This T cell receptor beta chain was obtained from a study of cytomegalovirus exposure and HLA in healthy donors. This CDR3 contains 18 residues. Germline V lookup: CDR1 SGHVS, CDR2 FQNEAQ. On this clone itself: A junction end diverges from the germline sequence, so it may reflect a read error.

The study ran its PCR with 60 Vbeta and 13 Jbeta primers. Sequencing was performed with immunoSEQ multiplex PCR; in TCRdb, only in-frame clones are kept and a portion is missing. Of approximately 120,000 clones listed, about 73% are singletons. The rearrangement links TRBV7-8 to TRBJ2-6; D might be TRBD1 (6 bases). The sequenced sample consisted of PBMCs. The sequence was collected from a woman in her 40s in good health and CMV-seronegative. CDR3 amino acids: CASSSTAQGRFGANGLTF. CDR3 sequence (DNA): TGTGCCAGCAGCTCCACCGCACAGGGCCGTTTCGGGGCCAACGGCCTGACTTTC.